This TCR beta chain originates from a study of T cells in Graves' hyperthyroidism and ophthalmopathy. General study results and limits: Classification by a 13 V-J model distinguished ophthalmopathy from stable hyperthyroidism.

RNA transcripts provided the source from which TCR beta CDR3 regions were amplified. HTBI primers were used for first-round RT-PCR of the TCR CDR3. Via MiXCR, TCRdb re-called the multiplex PCR reads, giving one row per CDR3 protein. The sample includes about 480,000 distinct CDR3 sequences, 13% to 15% of them seen just once. Germline CDR1 DFQATT, CDR2 SNEGSKA (reference sequence). Trimming shortened V by 3 bases and J by 3 bases, and 18 bases separated the two germline ends. This CDR3 contains 16 residues. Patients having uncontrolled infection, another autoimmune disease, pregnancy or lactation were not included. Comment on this clonotype: Its antigen is not identified.

The source of this sequence is a woman between 18 and 30 years old with Graves' hyperthyroidism. V gene TRBV20-1 combines with J gene TRBJ1-3; D perhaps matches TRBD1 (6 bases). Sequencing used blood. The CDR3 sequence: CSARGATKALGNTIYF. The CDR3 DNA reads TGCAGTGCTAGGGGGGCTACAAAGGCTCTTGGAAACACCATATATTTT.